This T cell receptor (beta chain) is from a study of blood T cell repertoires in COVID-19 (dated by TCRdb to about 2020). Turning to the overall study: Samples from collaborators originated in the United States, Italy and Spain and spanned both the acute and convalescent phases of COVID-19. The prospective study material was composed of cDNA or gDNA derived from T cells, B-cell-depleted T cells, or PBMCs. The dataset comprised deeply sampled blood TCRbeta repertoires from subjects exposed to, actively infected with, or recovered from COVID-19. A freely available public database, intended as a resource for researchers studying the immune response to SARS-CoV-2, is where the repertoires were released. The samples were drawn from the first 160 participants of the ongoing ImmuneRACE study and from 1,254 subjects provided by 6 global collaborators. Sample metadata almost always included a de-identified subject ID, COVID-19 status, age in years and sex. HLA class I and class II types, where available, came from metadata supplied by the sample provider rather than from assay-based typing.

The paper's findings and limits, for the study overall: How much clinical and demographic metadata was included differed by source and by participant, and the metadata was provided uncurated.

The immunoSEQ Assay, a bias-controlled multiplex PCR, was used to amplify TCRbeta CDR3 regions from genomic DNA. In the original analysis: Within the assay, amplification of reference gene primers was used to estimate how many nucleated cells each sample contained. To quantify the absolute abundance of each unique TCRbeta CDR3 rearrangement, sequence reads were collapsed and filtered. For each sample, productive Simpson clonality was calculated as the square root of Simpson's diversity index across productive rearrangements. TCRdb stores this immuneACCESS table with in-frame sequences only. Part of the clones is absent; in the studies checked, under half of the shortfall reflects unresolved V genes, and no reason is known for the rest. That table supplies the V and J calls and clone size; D and trimming were determined from the DNA. The table for this sample lists about 300,000 clones; 85% to 90% of them were counted only once. Jointly, the top ten make up about 4.1% of the sample.

In the prospective study, participants were roughly 18 to 100 years old, resided in fewer than 25 geographic areas of the United States, and were enrolled through a virtual design. To assign participants to cohorts, the prospective study relied on clinical history that participants themselves reported in a screening survey and a study questionnaire. For ImmuneRACE Cohort 3, a participant was defined as recovered based on two consecutive negative NP/OP PCR tests, clearance by a healthcare professional, or resolution of symptoms. Mobile phlebotomists in the prospective study collected whole blood, serum and a nasopharyngeal or oropharyngeal swab from every participant. Prospective study participants could optionally give additional blood draws and questionnaires over an approximately 2-month period. Before DNA extraction, blood samples from the prospective study were shipped at room temperature or frozen.

The CDR3 spans 13 residues, from the cysteine through the phenylalanine. The DNA shown is the 39-base CDR3, in frame from base 1. Deletion took 8 bases off V and 4 bases off J, with a span of 12 bases between the germline ends. CDR1 and CDR2 (LNHNV, YYDKDF) derive from the germline V gene (reference sequence). On this clone: No antigen is known for it. Within one base of it there is no much larger clone, and no base qualities were kept.

The source of this sequence is a man under 40 who had recovered from COVID-19. This chain is built from TRBV15 and TRBJ1-5; there is no confident call for the D gene. The sequenced sample was PBMCs or T cells enriched from blood (not recorded which). In nucleotide form, the sequence is TGTGCCACCGGGAGGGCAGAAAATCAGCCCCAGCATTTT. Its amino acids are CATGRAENQPQHF.